The 18 T cell receptor beta chains below were found in one sample sequenced in a study of T cells after yellow fever vaccination. Using its own MiXCR run on the 5' RACE reads, TCRdb lists one record per CDR3 protein. This repertoire shows about 45,000 distinct CDR3 sequences, 6.5% to 8.5% found once; its top ten account for over 14%. The starting material was CD8+ T cells not binding an NS4B(214-222) dextramer, sorted from PBMCs, obtained 45 days after the yellow fever booster vaccination. Every receptor here comes from a man aged 25-40 years who received the YFV17D yellow fever vaccine.

This clonotype has ten or more counts. The chain combines TRBV5-1 with TRBJ1-6; unclear D gene. The CDR3 loop spans 14 amino acids. Trimming pared 5 bases from V and 0 bases from J, leaving 6 bases between. Germline V gene lookup returns CDR1 SGHRS and CDR2 YFSETQ. CDR3 protein: CASRESSYNSPLHF. CDR3 nucleotide sequence: TGCGCCAGCAGAGAGAGCTCCTATAATTCACCCCTCCACTTT.

This clonotype was recorded at least ten times. The CDR3 nucleotides read TGCGCCAGCAGCTTGTGGGCGGGAGGGCCAAATGAGCAGTTCTTC. This translates into CASSLWAGGPNEQFF. This chain links TRBV5-1 with TRBJ2-1; 9 bases align to TRBD2. Germline-derived CDR1 and CDR2 are SGHRS and YFSETQ. The length of the CDR3 is 15 residues. Trimming at V came to 1 base and at J to 7 bases, leaving 6 bases not matched to a gene.

This clonotype was picked up many times. The rearrangement uses TRBV4-3 and TRBJ2-7; 7 bases are shared with TRBD2. There are 15 residues in the CDR3. V lost 0 bases to trimming and J lost 2 bases; unmatched junction nucleotides: 4. CDR1 LGHNA and CDR2 YSLEER come from the germline V gene. The chain's CDR3 is CASSQEAGFTYEQYF. CDR3 sequence (DNA): TGCGCCAGCAGCCAAGAAGCGGGATTTACCTACGAGCAGTACTTC.

This clonotype was counted ten times or more. The chain is built from TRBV15 and TRBJ2-2; D is uncertain. CDR3 length equals 13 residues. Germline CDR1 and CDR2: LNHNV and YYDKDF (reference sequence). Trimming took 0 bases from V and 5 from J, leaving 4 bases between them. The CDR3 reads CATSRETTGELFF. CDR3 in DNA: TGTGCCACCAGCAGAGAAACTACCGGGGAGCTGTTTTTT. Complete variable domain (other parts from reference TRBV15 and TRBJ2-2): DAMVIQNPRYQVTQFGKPVTLSCSQTLNHNVMYWYQQKSSQAPKLLFHYYDKDFNNEADTPDNFQSRRPNTSFCFLDIRSPGLGDTAMYLCATSRETTGELFFGEGSRLTVL.

This clonotype was counted many times. The chain employs TRBV7-9 and TRBJ2-3; D gene ambiguous. Germline-derived CDR1 and CDR2 are SEHNR and FQNEAQ (reference sequence). This CDR3 region has 13 residues. V lost 4 bases and J 2 bases, leaving 7 bases between the germline ends. The CDR3 loop reads CASSYTVTDTQYF. DNA for the CDR3: TGTGCCAGCAGCTACACCGTCACAGATACGCAGTATTTT.

Many counts were recorded for this clonotype. V gene TRBV6-1 combines with J gene TRBJ2-1, with D perhaps TRBD1 or TRBD2 (5 bases each). V lost 6 bases and J 5 bases, leaving 20 bases between the germline ends. Germline V CDR1 and CDR2: MNHNS, SASEGT. The CDR3 length is 16 residues. The CDR3 nucleotides read TGTGCCAGCAGCCTACTTCTTGGGACGCACCACAATGAGCAGTTCTTC. The encoded protein is CASSLLLGTHHNEQFF.

Many counts were recorded for this clonotype. This rearrangement joins TRBV5-1 to TRBJ2-7; 8 bases match TRBD2. The CDR3 has 13 residues. J gave up 2 bases and V 5 bases, and 3 bases lay outside the gene matches. The V gene's germline CDR1 is SGHRS and CDR2 YFSETQ. The CDR3 coding sequence is TGCGCCAGCAGGAGCGGGGGTCCCTACGAGCAGTACTTC. This encodes CASRSGGPYEQYF.

The table lists this clonotype with many counts. For the CDR3, the DNA is TGTGCCAGCAGCCCACGGACTAGCGGAGGGAGCTCCTACAATGAGCAGTTCTTC. Its protein product is CASSPRTSGGSSYNEQFF. The genes are TRBV7-6 and TRBJ2-1; 10 bases are a match to TRBD2. V shed 5 bases and J 0 bases; nucleotides not matched to a gene: 10. CDR3 size: 18 residues. Germline lookup yields CDR1 SGHVS and CDR2 FNYEAQ.

A word on this clonotype: Just one base apart from a much larger clone, this may be a read error. J is TRBJ2-7 and V is TRBV29-1, with 11 bases identical to TRBD2. The length of the CDR3 is 18 residues. CDR1 is SQVTM, CDR2 ANQGSEA, per germline. The CDR3 region has the DNA TGCCGCGTTCCCGGACAGGCTGGAGCTAGCGGGAGGTACTACGAGCAGTACTTC. Encoded protein: CRVPGQAGASGRYYEQYF.

This clonotype was counted many times. The chain combines TRBV3-1 with TRBJ2-1, with TRBD2 identical over 12 bases. The CDR3 contains 19 residues. CDR1 is LGHDT, CDR2 YNNKEL, per germline (reference sequence). V shed 0 bases, J shed 2 bases, and the junction held 8 bases outside the gene matches. CDR3 nucleotide sequence: TGTGCCAGCAGCCAAGAGATGGCTAGCGGGAGGGTTACCTACAATGAGCAGTTCTTC. Its protein product is CASSQEMASGRVTYNEQFF.

This clonotype has a count of ten or more. The rearrangement links TRBV28 to TRBJ2-3; D is possibly TRBD1 (5 bases). The CDR3 totals 15 residues. The V and J ends lost 5 bases and 0 bases respectively, with 12 bases between them. CDR1 MDHEN and CDR2 SYDVKM come from the germline V gene. CDR3 sequence (DNA): TGTGCCAGCAGTAAGGACATCCCTAGCACAGATACGCAGTATTTT. Amino acid sequence: CASSKDIPSTDTQYF.

In this sample, this clonotype turned up many times. The chain employs TRBV27 and TRBJ2-1; 10 nucleotides agree with TRBD2. The V gene end was trimmed by 3 bases and the J gene end by 5 bases; junction bases not matched to a gene: 7. This CDR3 contains 16 residues. Germline assignment: CDR1 MNHEY and CDR2 SMNVEV (reference sequence). The CDR3, as DNA: TGTGCCAGCAGTTTCTCAGCTAGCGGGAGAGACAATGAGCAGTTCTTC. Translation: CASSFSASGRDNEQFF.

The V call is TRBV7-9, the J call TRBJ1-5, with D tentatively TRBD1 (6 bases). This CDR3 comprises 13 residues. V was shortened by 5 bases and J by 9 bases, with 14 bases between the two germline ends. Germline values: CDR1 SEHNR, CDR2 FQNEAQ (reference sequence). CDR3 DNA sequence: TGTGCCAGCAGCCCAGGGGCTCGGGGGCCCCAGCATTTT. Its protein product is CASSPGARGPQHF.

This clonotype has at least ten counts. The J gene is TRBJ2-1, the V gene TRBV4-3; TRBD2 matches 12 bases. The germline V gene encodes CDR1 LGHNA and CDR2 YSLEER. With V trimmed by 0 bases and J by 5 bases, 8 bases remained unmatched. The CDR3 spans 18 residues. For the CDR3, the DNA is TGCGCCAGCAGCCAAGAGTCCCTCCTAGCGGGAGGGAACAATGAGCAGTTCTTC. Amino acid sequence: CASSQESLLAGGNNEQFF.

This clonotype was counted ten times or more. This chain connects TRBV6-4 to TRBJ2-5; D is unresolved. This CDR3 region has 14 residues. CDR1 is MRHNA, CDR2 SNTAGT, per germline. V was cut by 7 bases and J by 5 bases, with 17 bases left in between. The CDR3 DNA reads as TGTGCCAGCACCCGGCTGAACACCAGGGAGACCCAGTACTTC. It translates to CASTRLNTRETQYF.

At least ten counts were recorded for this clonotype. Its ends do not fully match the called genes, so a read error is possible. The chain combines TRBV5-1 with TRBJ2-2, with 10 positions matching TRBD2. CDR1 is SGHRS, CDR2 YFSETQ, per germline. The CDR3 runs to 16 residues. CDR3 sequence: CASSQSGLASTGELFF. CDR3 nucleotide sequence: TGCGCCAGCAGCCAATCGGGACTAGCGAGCACCGGAGAGCTGTTTTTT.

This clonotype was picked up many times. The germline gene is not matched at one end of the junction; a read error may be the cause. The chain combines TRBV29-1 with TRBJ1-2, with D hard to call. The V gene's germline CDR1 is SQVTM and CDR2 ANQGSEA. The CDR3 totals 10 residues. The CDR3 loop is CSVECAGTRF. The DNA of the CDR3 is TGCAGCGTTGAATGTGCAGGAACGAGATTC.

This clonotype was seen ten or more times. The chain links TRBV27 to TRBJ2-7; tentatively, D is TRBD1 (6 bases). This CDR3 comprises 15 residues. Germline V gene lookup returns CDR1 MNHEY and CDR2 SMNVEV (reference sequence). V gave up 2 bases and J gave up 0 bases, with 11 bases separating them. The CDR3 DNA is TGTGCCAGCAGTTTAAGTACAGGGAGCTCCTACGAGCAGTACTTC. This translates into CASSLSTGSSYEQYF.